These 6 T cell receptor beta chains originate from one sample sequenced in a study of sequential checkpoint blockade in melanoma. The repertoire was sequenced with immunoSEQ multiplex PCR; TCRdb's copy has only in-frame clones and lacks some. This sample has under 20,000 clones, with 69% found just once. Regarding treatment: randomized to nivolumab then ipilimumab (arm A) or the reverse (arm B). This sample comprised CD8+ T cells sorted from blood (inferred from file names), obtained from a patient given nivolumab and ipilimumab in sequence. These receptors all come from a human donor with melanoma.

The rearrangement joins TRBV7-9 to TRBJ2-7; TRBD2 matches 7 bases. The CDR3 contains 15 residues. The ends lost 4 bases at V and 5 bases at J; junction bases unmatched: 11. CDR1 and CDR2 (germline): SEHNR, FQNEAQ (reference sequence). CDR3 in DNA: TGTGCCAGCAGCTCCCCGGGACTAAAGGCTCACGAGCAGTACTTC. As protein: CASSSPGLKAHEQYF.

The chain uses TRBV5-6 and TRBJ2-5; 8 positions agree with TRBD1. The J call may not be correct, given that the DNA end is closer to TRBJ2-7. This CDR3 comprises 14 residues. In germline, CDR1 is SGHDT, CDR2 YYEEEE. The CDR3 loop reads CASSLGQGRYEQYF. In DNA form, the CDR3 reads TGTGCCAGCAGCCTAGGACAGGGTCGCTACGAGCAGTACTTC.

The CDR3 protein is CASRPFDSLNTEAFF. For the CDR3, the DNA is TGTGCCAGTAGACCCTTTGACAGCCTGAACACTGAAGCTTTCTTT. V gene TRBV19 combines with J gene TRBJ1-1; TRBD1 is a possible D gene (5 bases). CDR1 LNHDA and CDR2 SQIVND come from the germline V gene (reference sequence). This CDR3 contains 15 residues. Trimming took off 6 bases at V and 0 bases at J, with 14 bases between the two ends.

The CDR3 is CASSLTGGTSTDTQYF. DNA for the CDR3: TGTGCCAGCTCACTTACAGGGGGAACTAGCACAGATACGCAGTATTTT. V is TRBV18 and J is TRBJ2-3, with 8 nucleotides matching TRBD1. Germline V gives CDR1 KGHSH, CDR2 LQKENI. CDR3 length: 16 residues. V shed 4 bases and J 0 bases; nucleotides not matched to a gene: 6.

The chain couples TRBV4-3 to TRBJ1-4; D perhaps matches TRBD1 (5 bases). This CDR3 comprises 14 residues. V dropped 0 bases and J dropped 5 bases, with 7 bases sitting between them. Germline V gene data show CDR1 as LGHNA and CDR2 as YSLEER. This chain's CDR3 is CASSQDRANEKLFF. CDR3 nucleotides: TGCGCCAGCAGCCAAGACAGGGCGAATGAAAAACTGTTTTTT.

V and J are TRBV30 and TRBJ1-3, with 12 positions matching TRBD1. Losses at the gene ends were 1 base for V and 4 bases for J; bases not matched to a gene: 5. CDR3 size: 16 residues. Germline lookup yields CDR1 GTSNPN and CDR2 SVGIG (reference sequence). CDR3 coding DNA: TGTGCCTGGAGTGCCGGGACAGGGGGCGCAGGAAACACCATATATTTT. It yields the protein CAWSAGTGGAGNTIYF. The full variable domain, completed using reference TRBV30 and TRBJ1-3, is SQTIHQWPATLVQPVGSPLSLECTVEGTSNPNLYWYRQAAGRGLQLLFYSVGIGQISSEVPQNLSASRPQDRQFILSSKKLLLSDSGFYLCAWSAGTGGAGNTIYFGEGSWLTVV.